This T cell receptor (beta chain) was sequenced in a study of blood T cell repertoires in COVID-19. Study information: COVID-19 samples collected from the United States, Italy and Spain covered acute and convalescent phases. The cDNA or gDNA used as material had been derived from T cells, B-cell-depleted T cells, or PBMCs.

Germline V gene data show CDR1 as MGHDK and CDR2 as SYGVNS. With 11 bases removed from V and 5 bases from J, the gap between germline ends came to 15 bases. The CDR3 extends over 12 amino acids. Study processing details: Counts of nucleated cells, estimated from reference gene primer amplification, were obtained. Some clones are missing from TCRdb's copy, which holds only in-frame ones; the method was immunoSEQ multiplex PCR. The V and J calls and clone size are taken from that table; D and trimming were inferred from the DNA. The sample lists about 670,000 clones, about 90% occurring once. Sequencing was performed on peripheral blood. The genes are TRBV25-1 and TRBJ1-2; TRBD1 might be the D (5 bases). The TCR originated in a woman in her late teens or twenties with acute or convalescent COVID-19. The CDR3 loop reads CADNRAGYGYTF. In DNA form, the CDR3 reads TGTGCCGATAACCGGGCAGGGTATGGCTACACCTTC.